One and the same sample provided the 13 T cell receptor beta chains below, sequenced in a study of T cells after yellow fever vaccination. One entry per CDR3 protein results from TCRdb running MiXCR on the 5' RACE reads. Of hundreds of thousands of distinct CDR3 sequences listed, around 10% are singletons. The source was PBMCs, collected on the day of the first yellow fever vaccination. All receptors come from a man between 18 and 35 years old who received the YFV17D yellow fever vaccine.

This chain connects TRBV5-1 to TRBJ2-2; 7 positions agree with TRBD1. Germline V lookup: CDR1 SGHRS, CDR2 YFSETQ. The CDR3 runs 17 residues. With V trimmed by 2 bases and J by 2 bases, 9 bases remained unmatched. The CDR3 sequence is CASSLGGSSQNTGELFF. The CDR3 DNA reads as TGCGCCAGCAGCTTAGGGGGCTCCTCCCAAAACACCGGGGAGCTGTTTTTT.

This clonotype occurred a few times. The rearrangement joins TRBV5-1 to TRBJ1-1, with D possibly matching TRBD1 (5 bases). CDR3 length: 14 amino acids. Trimming pared 4 bases from V and 2 bases from J, leaving 12 bases between. Germline V lookup: CDR1 SGHRS, CDR2 YFSETQ. The chain's CDR3 is CASSPDSQNTEAFF. The CDR3 DNA reads TGCGCCAGCAGCCCAGACAGCCAAAACACTGAAGCTTTCTTT. Full variable domain (missing parts from reference TRBV5-1 and TRBJ1-1): KAGVTQTPRYLIKTRGQQVTLSCSPISGHRSVSWYQQTPGQGLQFLFEYFSETQRNKGNFPGRFSGRQFSNSRSEMNVSTLELGDSALYLCASSPDSQNTEAFFGQGTRLTVV.

In its sample, this clonotype was seen a few times. CDR3 nucleotide sequence: TGCGCCAGCAGCCAAGGCGACCAGACTAGCCGAGAGCTGTTTTTT. The encoded protein is CASSQGDQTSRELFF. V and J are TRBV4-1 and TRBJ2-2; 7 positions match TRBD2. CDR3 length: 15 residues. Trimming at V came to 1 base and at J to 11 bases, leaving 10 bases not matched to a gene. CDR1 is MGHRA and CDR2 is YSYEKL in the germline V gene.

This clonotype occurred a few times. The J gene is TRBJ1-5, the V gene TRBV5-1; no reliable D call. Deletions cut 0 bases from V and 6 bases from J, with 10 bases between. The CDR3 length is 14 residues. Germline CDR1 SGHRS, CDR2 YFSETQ. The CDR3 sequence is CASSLVPGGQPQHF. CDR3 DNA: TGCGCCAGCAGCTTGGTTCCCGGAGGTCAGCCCCAGCATTTT.

Comments on this clonotype: Possible read error: a much larger clone is one base away. The rearrangement links TRBV9 to TRBJ2-1; TRBD1 matches at 8 bases. The V and J ends lost 6 bases and 0 bases, in that order; junction bases with no gene match: 5. CDR3 length: 15 residues. Germline lookup yields CDR1 SGDLS and CDR2 YYNGEE. CDR3: CASIRGQPSYNEQFF. Here the CDR3 DNA reads TGTGCCAGCATCAGGGGGCAACCCTCCTACAATGAGCAGTTCTTC.

This clonotype was seen repeatedly, ten times or more. The chain joins TRBV5-1 to TRBJ2-5, with TRBD1 as a possible D gene (6 bases). The germline V and J ends were trimmed by 0 bases and 9 bases, with 15 bases remaining between them. CDR1 is SGHRS and CDR2 is YFSETQ in the germline V gene. The CDR3 totals 14 residues. CDR3 sequence (DNA): TGCGCCAGCAGCTTGGAGACGCCACAGGGAGCCCAGTACTTC. It codes for CASSLETPQGAQYF. Full variable domain (outside the CDR3, taken from reference TRBV5-1 and TRBJ2-5): KAGVTQTPRYLIKTRGQQVTLSCSPISGHRSVSWYQQTPGQGLQFLFEYFSETQRNKGNFPGRFSGRQFSNSRSEMNVSTLELGDSALYLCASSLETPQGAQYFGPGTRLLVL.

The chain links TRBV5-1 to TRBJ2-3; 7 bases align to TRBD1. This CDR3 has 17 residues. Trimming took 0 bases from V and 2 from J; bases not matched to a gene: 9. From germline, CDR1 is SGHRS and CDR2 YFSETQ. In DNA form, the CDR3 reads TGCGCCAGCAGCTTGGGGGTCTCCGGACAGGTCACAGATACGCAGTATTTT. Residues: CASSLGVSGQVTDTQYF.

The chain recombines TRBV6-1 with TRBJ1-4; possibly TRBD1 for D (6 bases). This CDR3 comprises 14 residues. Germline loops: CDR1 MNHNS, CDR2 SASEGT. Trimming took off 4 bases at V and 8 bases at J, with 14 bases between the two ends. The CDR3 nucleotides read TGTGCCAGCAGTGCGGGGGCCTCGACGGAAAAACTGTTTTTT. It encodes CASSAGASTEKLFF.

This clonotype has at least ten counts. V and J are TRBV12-3 or TRBV12-4 and TRBJ2-7; maybe TRBD1 (5 bases). The CDR3 totals 13 residues. V was trimmed by 1 base and J by 3 bases, leaving 7 bases between them. CDR3 bases: TGTGCCAGCAGTTTAGGGGGCTACTACGAGCAGTACGTC. As protein: CASSLGGYYEQYV.

V gene TRBV7-9 combines with J gene TRBJ2-7, with unresolved D. The CDR3 sequence is 15 residues long. Germline-derived CDR1 and CDR2 are SEHNR and FQNEAQ (reference sequence). Trimming took 5 bases from V and 6 from J, leaving 20 bases between them. CDR3 amino acids: CASSPPSATRGEQYF. In DNA, the CDR3 is TGTGCCAGCAGCCCGCCAAGCGCGACAAGAGGCGAGCAGTACTTC. Supplemented by reference TRBV7-9 and TRBJ2-7, the full variable domain reads DTGVSQNPRHKITKRGQNVTFRCDPISEHNRLYWYRQTLGQGPEFLTYFQNEAQLEKSRLLSDRFSAERPKGSFSTLEIQRTEQGDSAMYLCASSPPSATRGEQYFGPGTRLTVT.

This clonotype was observed a few times. The chain couples TRBV12-3 or TRBV12-4 to TRBJ1-1; D is perhaps TRBD1 (5 bases). This CDR3 is built from 14 residues. Trimming left V 6 bases short and J 6 bases short, with 17 bases between. The CDR3 here is CASRLTDKRPEAFF. The CDR3 DNA reads as TGTGCCAGCAGGCTGACAGATAAACGACCTGAAGCTTTCTTT.

This clonotype was picked up a small number of times. V usage is TRBV6-2 or TRBV6-3 and J usage is TRBJ1-1; maybe TRBD1 (5 bases). Trimming stripped 8 bases from V and 0 bases from J, with 16 bases between. CDR1 is MNHEY and CDR2 is SVGEGT in the germline V gene. The CDR3 loop spans 15 amino acids. CDR3 nucleotides: TGTGCCAGCCACCCCGCCGACAGTTTGAACACTGAAGCTTTCTTT. It translates to CASHPADSLNTEAFF.

This clonotype showed up just a few times. The chain is built from TRBV7-2 and TRBJ1-5, with D unclear. The CDR3 consists of 14 residues. Per the germline V gene, CDR1 is SGHTA and CDR2 is FQGNSA. V was pared by 0 bases and J by 4 bases, with 7 bases between. In DNA, the CDR3 is TGTGCCAGCAGCTTAGCGCTGGTGAATCAGCCCCAGCATTTT. It yields the protein CASSLALVNQPQHF.